The clone carrying this T cell receptor (beta chain) was seen just once. The antigen is undetermined. DNA at about 190 ng, 25,000 to 35,000 T cell genomes, went into sorted-subset replicate PCRs. Sequencing was performed with immunoSEQ multiplex PCR; in TCRdb, only in-frame clones are kept and a portion is missing. Here the sample spans roughly 640,000 clones, approximately 97% being singletons. This record comes from a study of shared clonotypes between healthy human individuals. Across the whole study: Aged between 18 and 49, the donors were two women and a few men. Findings and limits, study-wide: Clonotype sharing among donors was thought likely to change with sequencing depth.

The clonotype comes from a woman in her twenties or thirties in good health. Sequenced material: naive CD4+ T cells sorted from blood. This sample's subset: CD45RA+ positively selected.

In nucleotides, the CDR3 is TGTGCCAGCTCACCAAGGACTAGCGGGAGGGGCATCTCCTCCTACGAGCAGTACTTC. Translating gives CASSPRTSGRGISSYEQYF. The genes are TRBV18 and TRBJ2-7; 15 positions match TRBD2. With V trimmed by 2 bases and J by 0 bases, 8 bases remained unmatched. The CDR3 is 19 amino acids. Germline lookup yields CDR1 KGHSH and CDR2 LQKENI.